What follows are 21 T cell receptor beta chains derived from one specimen sequenced in a study of T-cell memory formation after mild COVID-19. TCRdb passed the 5' RACE reads through MiXCR, listing each CDR3 protein once. Among around 510,000 distinct CDR3 sequences listed, about a fifth were seen once. The sequencing sample was made of PBMCs or a T cell subset sorted from them (not recorded which). The receptors derive from an adult woman who had mild COVID-19 (a few samples of this study predate the infection). Cell type and time point are not known.

This clonotype was counted ten times or more. The chain couples TRBV6-6 to TRBJ2-3; TRBD1 is a possible D gene (6 bases). Germline V lookup: CDR1 MNHNY, CDR2 SVGAGI (reference sequence). Trimming took off 0 bases at V and 5 bases at J, with 12 bases between the two ends. This CDR3 spans 15 amino acids. In DNA form, the CDR3 reads TGTGCCAGCAGTTACTCAAGGGGGTTAAGAGATACGCAGTATTTT. Amino acid sequence: CASSYSRGLRDTQYF.

This chain uses TRBV7-3 with TRBJ2-3; D may match TRBD1 or TRBD2 (5 bases each). Looked up from germline, CDR1 is SGHTA and CDR2 is FQGTGA. V lost 1 base and J 6 bases, leaving 14 bases between the germline ends. The CDR3 is made up of 15 amino acids. This CDR3 reads CASSLIFSGTDTQYF. For the CDR3, the DNA is TGTGCCAGCAGCTTAATATTTTCCGGGACGGATACGCAGTATTTT.

The CDR3, as DNA: TGTGCCAGCGGTCCCGGGACAGGGGGCGGGGGCTATGGCTACACCTTC. Amino acid sequence: CASGPGTGGGGYGYTF. The chain employs TRBV27 and TRBJ1-2; TRBD1 matches 12 bases. Germline V gene sequence: CDR1 MNHEY, CDR2 SMNVEV (reference sequence). CDR3 size: 16 residues. V trimming: 8 bases; J trimming: 4 bases; junction bases outside the gene matches: 11.

The chain's CDR3 is CASGKQDQPQHF. The CDR3 region has the DNA TGTGCCAGCGGTAAGCAGGATCAGCCCCAGCATTTT. The chain carries TRBV27 and TRBJ1-5; no clear D gene. CDR1 and CDR2 from the germline V gene are MNHEY and SMNVEV (reference sequence). V lost 8 bases, J lost 5 bases, and 10 bases lay in between. The CDR3 totals 12 residues.

This clonotype has ten or more counts. The V gene is TRBV12-3 or TRBV12-4, the J gene TRBJ2-5; D remains unclear. The CDR3 has 16 amino acids. V was pared by 5 bases and J by 0 bases, with 16 bases between. The DNA for the CDR3 is TGTGCCAGCAGTCTCATCCCCGGAGCTCACCAAGAGACCCAGTACTTC. Its translation: CASSLIPGAHQETQYF.

In this sample, this clonotype turned up many times. This chain joins TRBV7-3 and TRBJ2-3; 8 bases are shared with TRBD2. There are 14 residues in the CDR3. CDR1 and CDR2 from the germline V gene are SGHTA and FQGTGA. V lost 3 bases and J lost 1; bases outside the gene matches: 0. The CDR3 nucleotides read TGTGCCAGCAGCTTGACTAGCGGCACAGATACGCAGTATTTT. It is translated as CASSLTSGTDTQYF.

This clonotype was observed a handful of times. This sequence joins TRBV6-6 and TRBJ1-2; 8 nucleotides agree with TRBD1. The CDR3 length is 15 residues. Trimming removed 5 bases from V and 2 bases from J; junction bases left unmatched: 7. Germline assignment: CDR1 MNHNY and CDR2 SVGAGI (reference sequence). The CDR3 loop reads CASSNRDRRNYGYTF. The CDR3 coding sequence is TGTGCCAGCAGTAACCGGGACAGGAGGAACTATGGCTACACCTTC.

The chain recombines TRBV11-1 with TRBJ1-2, with 9 bases fitting TRBD1. V dropped 0 bases and J dropped 8; count of bases not matched to a gene: 16. CDR1 SGHAT and CDR2 FQDESV come from the germline V gene (reference sequence). This CDR3 contains 18 residues. This CDR3 reads CASSLAGDTGGAGHGYTF. DNA of the CDR3: TGTGCCAGCAGCTTAGCCGGAGATACAGGGGGCGCCGGGCACGGCTACACCTTC. Combining the CDR3 with reference TRBV11-1 and TRBJ1-2 gives the whole variable domain EAEVAQSPRYKITEKSQAVAFWCDPISGHATLYWYRQILGQGPELLVQFQDESVVDDSQLPKDRFSAERLKGVDSTLKIQPAELGDSAMYLCASSLAGDTGGAGHGYTFGSGTRLTVV.

This clonotype was counted only a few times. The J gene is TRBJ1-2, the V gene TRBV5-1; a possible D gene is TRBD1 (5 bases). CDR1 SGHRS and CDR2 YFSETQ come from the germline V gene. V lost 0 bases, J lost 6 bases, and 12 bases lay in between. This CDR3 has 14 residues. The CDR3 bases are TGCGCCAGCAGCTTGGTCTTGGGGGACCATGGCTACACCTTC. Translation: CASSLVLGDHGYTF.

A few counts support this clonotype. The rearrangement uses TRBV13 and TRBJ2-5; 11 bases align to TRBD1. CDR3 length: 16 residues. Per the germline V gene, CDR1 is PRHDT and CDR2 is FYEKMQ (reference sequence). J was trimmed by 4 bases and V by 5 bases; bases with no gene match: 9. This CDR3 reads CASSPRGQGAPETQYF. DNA of the CDR3: TGTGCCAGCAGCCCCCGAGGACAGGGGGCCCCAGAGACCCAGTACTTC.

This clonotype was recorded a few times. V usage is TRBV12-3 or TRBV12-4 and J usage is TRBJ2-5; 10 bases line up with TRBD2. The CDR3 is 14 residues long. V lost 6 bases, J lost 3 bases, and 4 bases stayed unmatched. CDR3 protein: CASSSSGGKETQYF. As DNA, the CDR3 is TGTGCCAGCAGCTCTAGCGGGGGAAAAGAGACCCAGTACTTC.

This clonotype appeared a few times. The rearrangement joins TRBV4-1 to TRBJ1-4, with D uncertain. CDR1 and CDR2 from the germline V gene are MGHRA and YSYEKL. Trimming shortened V by 4 bases and J by 8 bases, and 17 bases separated the two germline ends. CDR3 length: 15 amino acids. The CDR3 is CASSPTVRAEEKLFF. CDR3 sequence (DNA): TGCGCCAGCAGCCCGACCGTTCGCGCTGAAGAAAAACTGTTTTTT.

CDR3 in amino acids: CSVSGTFNYEQYF. CDR3 nucleotides: TGCAGTGTATCCGGGACCTTCAACTACGAGCAGTACTTC. The chain employs TRBV20-1 and TRBJ2-7; D assignment may be TRBD1 or TRBD2 (5 bases each). Germline V lookup: CDR1 DFQATT, CDR2 SNEGSKA (reference sequence). The CDR3 has 13 amino acids. V lost 7 bases and J 3 bases, leaving 16 bases between the germline ends.

The chain couples TRBV24-1 to TRBJ1-4; D remains unclear. The CDR3 totals 14 residues. Per the germline V gene, CDR1 is KGHDR and CDR2 is SFDVKD. V was shortened by 7 bases and J by 0 bases, with 8 bases between the two germline ends. CDR3 loop: CATSSGATNEKLFF. The CDR3 bases are TGTGCCACCAGCTCCGGGGCAACTAATGAAAAACTGTTTTTT.

This clonotype came up a few times. CDR3 sequence reads: CAWSFGTRNIQYF. The CDR3 DNA sequence: TGTGCCTGGAGTTTCGGGACCCGAAACATTCAGTACTTC. This chain uses TRBV30 with TRBJ2-4; either TRBD1 or TRBD2 may supply D (5 bases each). Germline CDR1 reads GTSNPN; CDR2 reads SVGIG (reference sequence). CDR3 length: 13 residues. V was shortened by 2 bases and J by 6 bases, with 11 bases between the two germline ends.

The chain has TRBV2 and TRBJ1-2; 9 bases match TRBD1. Trimming took 6 bases from V and 2 from J; bases not matched to a gene: 7. This CDR3 is 15 amino acids long. CDR1 is SNHLY, CDR2 FYNNEI, per germline. The CDR3 DNA is TGTGCCAGCAGCAGGGGACAGGGAGGGAACTATGGCTACACCTTC. Translation gives CASSRGQGGNYGYTF.

V is TRBV4-3 and J is TRBJ1-1; maybe TRBD1 (5 bases). Germline CDR1 LGHNA, CDR2 YSLEER. This CDR3 is 15 amino acids long. Trimming stripped 3 bases from V and 3 bases from J, with 14 bases between. The CDR3 DNA follows: TGCGCCAGCAGCCATGACGGGGCGGCGGACACTGAAGCTTTCTTT. Translated: CASSHDGAADTEAFF.

The V and J genes are TRBV2 and TRBJ2-7; 7 bases are a match to TRBD1. The CDR3 totals 13 residues. The germline CDR1 and CDR2 sequences are SNHLY and FYNNEI. Trimming cost V 7 bases and J 2 bases; bases outside gene matches: 5. CDR3 coding DNA: TGTGCCAGCATGAGGGGGCCCACCTACGAGCAGTACTTC. Protein: CASMRGPTYEQYF. The complete variable domain, with remaining parts taken from reference TRBV2 and TRBJ2-7, reads EPEVTQTPSHQVTQMGQEVILRCVPISNHLYFYWYRQILGQKVEFLVSFYNNEISEKSEIFDDQFSVERPDGSNFTLKIRSTKLEDSAMYFCASMRGPTYEQYFGPGTRLTVT.

This clonotype was found many times. V and J are TRBV5-6 and TRBJ1-6; D is unresolved. V was clipped by 4 bases and J by 7 bases, with 18 bases between them. This CDR3 comprises 16 residues. Germline V lookup: CDR1 SGHDT, CDR2 YYEEEE. The DNA for the CDR3 is TGTGCCAGCAGCATTGGGCCTAGGGTCGAAAATTCACCCCTCCACTTT. It translates to CASSIGPRVENSPLHF.

This chain joins TRBV20-1 and TRBJ2-1; TRBD2 agrees at 8 bases. The CDR3 contains 14 residues. V shed 3 bases, J shed 4 bases, and the junction held 5 bases outside the gene matches. Looked up from germline, CDR1 is DFQATT and CDR2 is SNEGSKA (reference sequence). The DNA for the CDR3 is TGCAGTGCTAGGAAACTAGCGGAATACAATGAGCAGTTCTTC. It translates to CSARKLAEYNEQFF.

This clonotype was counted a few times. The chain employs TRBV7-9 and TRBJ2-3, with D possibly matching TRBD1 (5 bases). Germline V gives CDR1 SEHNR, CDR2 FQNEAQ (reference sequence). Trimming cost V 4 bases and J 2 bases, with 13 bases left between them. This CDR3 spans 15 amino acids. The CDR3 nucleotides read TGTGCCAGCAGCTCCCCAGGGTTCTTCACAGATACGCAGTATTTT. This encodes CASSSPGFFTDTQYF.